This T cell receptor beta chain was obtained from a study of shared clonotypes between healthy human individuals. Study findings and constraints: A handful of donors showed sharing of 4.5% to 5% of naive CD4 clonotypes.

Comments on this clone: Its antigen is unidentified. This same CDR3 is encoded by further DNA sequences in the sample.

Clones were sequenced by immunoSEQ multiplex PCR, and TCRdb holds only the in-frame ones, with some missing. The sample lists around 200,000 clones; 66% were seen once. The CDR3 has 14 amino acids. Trimming shortened V by 6 bases and J by 0 bases, and 9 bases separated the two germline ends. Looked up from germline, CDR1 is KGHSH and CDR2 is LQKENI. The sample comprised memory CD4+ T cells sorted from blood. The sample's subset: CD45RA-negative fraction. The sequence derives from a man in his thirties or forties in good health. The J gene is TRBJ2-1, the V gene TRBV18; D is ambiguous. The CDR3 loop reads CASSRGPSYNEQFF. Here the CDR3 DNA reads TGTGCCAGCTCTCGTGGTCCCTCCTACAATGAGCAGTTCTTC.